This is a list of T cell receptor beta chains from one sample in a study of cytomegalovirus exposure and HLA in healthy donors. TCRdb's table, derived via immunoSEQ multiplex PCR, lists solely in-frame clones and lacks some. The sample lists about 110,000 clones, around 80% occurring once. Sequencing was performed on PBMCs. These receptors originate from a middle-aged man in good health and CMV-seronegative. The CDR3 runs from the conserved cysteine through the conserved F or W. Each record gives: J gene, D gene, V gene, CDR3 protein, CDR3 DNA. D genes are given only for firm matches.

TRBJ2-7 TRBD2 TRBV5-4 CASSSRLAGSYEQYF TGTGCCAGCAGCTCACGACTAGCGGGGTCCTACGAGCAGTACTTC
TRBJ1-1 . TRBV18 CASSFRESEAFF TGTGCCAGCTCCTTCAGGGAATCTGAAGCTTTCTTT
TRBJ1-1 . TRBV2 CASRFQGNTEAFF TGTGCCAGCAGATTTCAGGGAAACACTGAAGCTTTCTTT
TRBJ2-3 . TRBV7-3 CASSFRGTDTQYF TGTGCCAGCAGCTTCAGGGGCACAGATACGCAGTATTTT
TRBJ2-2 . TRBV10-1 CASSDSANTGELFF TGCGCCAGCAGTGATTCTGCGAACACCGGGGAGCTGTTTTTT
TRBJ1-2 TRBD1 TRBV10-3 CAISPGQGFHGYTF TGTGCCATCAGCCCGGGACAGGGGTTCCATGGCTACACCTTC
TRBJ2-5 TRBD2 TRBV10-3 CAISGPTSGGRGETQYF TGTGCCATCAGTGGACCGACTAGCGGGGGGCGAGGAGAGACCCAGTACTTC
TRBJ1-3 TRBD1 TRBV9 CASSEHRGGNTIYF TGTGCCAGCAGCGAGCACAGGGGGGGAAACACCATATATTTT
TRBJ1-2 . TRBV19 CASSIRAGLGYGYTF TGTGCCAGTAGTATACGGGCAGGGTTAGGGTATGGCTACACCTTC
TRBJ2-7 . TRBV5-6 CASSSEGPRLYSEQYF TGTGCCAGCAGCTCGGAGGGCCCCCGGTTATATTCCGAGCAGTACTTC